Following are 29 T cell receptor beta chains from one sample sequenced in a study of shared clonotypes between healthy human individuals. The protocol was immunoSEQ multiplex PCR, while the TCRdb copy is restricted to in-frame clones and leaves out a portion. The sample yields 190,000 or so clones, roughly 93% seen once. The sequencing input was naive CD4+ T cells sorted from blood. Stated subset: CD45RA+ positively selected. The receptor source for this set is a woman younger than 45 in good health.

CDR3 nucleotides: TGCAGCGTTACGACCCAACTAGCACGATCCTACGAGCAGTACTTC. Encoded protein: CSVTTQLARSYEQYF. V and J are TRBV29-1 and TRBJ2-7; the D gene is possibly TRBD2 (6 bases). Between the trimmed V and J ends, which lost 5 bases and 1 base, there was a span of 18 bases. Germline V gene sequence: CDR1 SQVTM, CDR2 ANQGSEA. The length of the CDR3 is 15 residues.

The gene calls are TRBV19 and TRBJ2-7; D is ambiguous. The CDR3 consists of 17 residues. Trimming cost V 4 bases and J 0 bases, with 19 bases left between them. Germline loops: CDR1 LNHDA, CDR2 SQIVND (reference sequence). CDR3 nucleotides: TGTGCCAGTAGTAGGGCCCCCGGTGACGGAGTCTCCTACGAGCAGTACTTC. This encodes CASSRAPGDGVSYEQYF. Looking up the rest from reference TRBV19 and TRBJ2-7 gives the full variable domain: DGGITQSPKYLFRKEGQNVTLSCEQNLNHDAMYWYRQDPGQGLRLIYYSQIVNDFQKGDIAEGYSVSREKKESFPLTVTSAQKNPTAFYLCASSRAPGDGVSYEQYFGPGTRLTVT.

A note on this clone: This same CDR3 is encoded by further DNA sequences in the sample. This chain's CDR3 is CSAQQETQYF. In DNA, the CDR3 is TGCAGTGCCCAACAAGAGACCCAGTACTTC. The chain recombines TRBV20-1 with TRBJ2-5; D not certain. This CDR3 has 10 amino acids. V was clipped by 6 bases and J by 2 bases, with 4 bases between them. CDR1 and CDR2 from the germline V gene are DFQATT and SNEGSKA (reference sequence).

The rearrangement joins TRBV4-2 to TRBJ2-5, with TRBD2 identical over 11 bases. The J call is uncertain, as TRBJ2-7 better fits the DNA end. This CDR3 is 17 amino acids long. CDR1 and CDR2 from the germline V gene are LGHNA and YNFKEQ. The CDR3, as DNA: TGTGCCAGCAGCCAAGATCTTAGTCTAGCGGGAGGAGCCGAGCAGTACTTC. It encodes CASSQDLSLAGGAEQYF.

The chain couples TRBV5-6 to TRBJ2-2; the match to TRBD2 covers 11 bases. Germline loops: CDR1 SGHDT, CDR2 YYEEEE. This CDR3 has 17 residues. J gave up 1 base and V 0 bases, and 2 bases lay outside the gene matches. The CDR3, as DNA: TGTGCCAGCAGCTTGGTCCTAGCGGGAGGGAACACCGGGGAGCTGTTTTTT. Translated: CASSLVLAGGNTGELFF. Together with reference TRBV5-6 and TRBJ2-2, the CDR3 gives the full variable domain: DAGVTQSPTHLIKTRGQQVTLRCSPKSGHDTVSWYQQALGQGPQFIFQYYEEEERQRGNFPDRFSGHQFPNYSSELNVNALLLGDSALYLCASSLVLAGGNTGELFFGEGSRLTVL.

This rearrangement joins TRBV29-1 to TRBJ1-3; D uncertain. Between the trimmed V and J ends, which lost 5 bases and 2 bases, there was a span of 10 bases. The CDR3 is made up of 13 amino acids. Germline values: CDR1 SQVTM, CDR2 ANQGSEA. In DNA, the CDR3 is TGCAGCGTTATTGAGGGTGCTGGAAACACCATATATTTT. This sequence encodes CSVIEGAGNTIYF.

The chain uses TRBV18 and TRBJ2-7; no firm D call. V was clipped by 0 bases and J by 5 bases, with 8 bases between them. CDR1 KGHSH and CDR2 LQKENI come from the germline V gene. CDR3 length: 13 amino acids. CDR3 sequence: CASSPPSGHEQYF. CDR3 bases: TGTGCCAGCTCACCACCGTCGGGCCACGAGCAGTACTTC.

This chain connects TRBV6-6 to TRBJ2-3; 11 bases match TRBD2. The V gene's germline CDR1 is MNHNY and CDR2 SVGAGI (reference sequence). This CDR3 spans 16 amino acids. V shed 5 bases, J shed 3 bases, and the junction held 7 bases outside the gene matches. This CDR3 is CASSPGTSGGTDTQYF. The CDR3 DNA follows: TGTGCCAGCAGTCCTGGGACTAGCGGTGGGACAGATACGCAGTATTTT.

This clone was observed once. This chain uses TRBV29-1 with TRBJ1-4; 7 nucleotides line up with TRBD1. The CDR3 is made up of 14 amino acids. V lost 7 bases and J lost 4; bases outside the gene matches: 9. Per germline, CDR1 SQVTM and CDR2 ANQGSEA. The CDR3 region is CSAIQGTHNEKLFF. CDR3 nucleotides: TGCAGCGCAATACAGGGGACCCATAATGAAAAACTGTTTTTT.

The chain uses TRBV7-9 and TRBJ2-5, with TRBD2 as a possible D gene (6 bases). The CDR3 runs 16 residues. Trimming stripped 3 bases from V and 1 base from J, with 15 bases between. Germline V lookup: CDR1 SEHNR, CDR2 FQNEAQ (reference sequence). As DNA, the CDR3 is TGTGCCAGCAGCTTTTTCGGTAGCGGCCTCCAAGAGACCCAGTACTTC. This gives the protein CASSFFGSGLQETQYF.

The chain employs TRBV4-1 and TRBJ1-4; TRBD1 matches 7 bases. The CDR3 length is 15 residues. The germline V gene encodes CDR1 MGHRA and CDR2 YSYEKL. Trimming cost V 4 bases and J 8 bases; bases outside gene matches: 10. This CDR3 is CASSRPTGLGEKLFF. For the CDR3, the DNA is TGCGCCAGCAGCCGCCCGACAGGGCTGGGAGAAAAACTGTTTTTT.

The CDR3 loop is CASSLMRVADTQYF. The CDR3 DNA follows: TGTGCCAGCAGCTTAATGCGGGTCGCGGATACGCAGTATTTT. The chain uses TRBV7-6 and TRBJ2-3, with a possible D match to TRBD2 (5 bases). CDR1 is SGHVS and CDR2 is FNYEAQ in the germline V gene. Trimming shortened V by 2 bases and J by 6 bases, and 12 bases separated the two germline ends. CDR3 length: 14 residues.

The V call is TRBV5-4, the J call TRBJ2-1; the D is unclear. Germline V gene data show CDR1 as SGHNT and CDR2 as YYREEE (reference sequence). The CDR3 is made up of 14 amino acids. Trimming removed 4 bases at V and 4 bases at J, with 12 bases between. CDR3 nucleotides: TGTGCCAGCAGCCTCACCGGCAGTTACAATGAGCAGTTCTTC. Translation: CASSLTGSYNEQFF.

The CDR3 reads CASSGVSTDTQYF. In DNA, the CDR3 is TGTGCCAGCTCGGGGGTTAGCACAGATACGCAGTATTTT. The rearrangement joins TRBV18 to TRBJ2-3; perhaps D is TRBD1 or TRBD2 (5 bases each). V was shortened by 6 bases and J by 0 bases, with 7 bases between the two germline ends. The CDR3 runs to 13 residues. CDR1 KGHSH and CDR2 LQKENI come from the germline V gene.

The chain couples TRBV19 to TRBJ1-1; no reliable D call. V was pared by 1 base and J by 5 bases, with 20 bases between. Germline loops: CDR1 LNHDA, CDR2 SQIVND (reference sequence). The CDR3 length is 17 residues. CDR3 protein: CASSIVSNGPLDTEAFF. The DNA for the CDR3 is TGTGCCAGTAGTATAGTTTCAAACGGGCCGCTCGATACTGAAGCTTTCTTT.

The chain is built from TRBV11-2 and TRBJ2-5; no reliable D call. The germline V gene encodes CDR1 SGHAT and CDR2 FQNNGV. This CDR3 is 13 amino acids long. V shed 1 base and J shed 1 base, with 4 bases lying between them. The CDR3 protein is CASSLGPQETQYF. The CDR3 nucleotides are TGTGCCAGCAGCTTAGGACCCCAAGAGACCCAGTACTTC.

The chain couples TRBV6-5 to TRBJ1-2, with 7 bases aligning to TRBD1. Germline V gives CDR1 MNHEY, CDR2 SVGAGI. CDR3 length: 14 residues. The V segment lost 8 bases and the J segment 1 base; nucleotides outside the gene matches: 7. CDR3 bases: TGTGCCAGCGGCCGGACAGGCGGTAACTATGGCTACACCTTC. This translates into CASGRTGGNYGYTF.

The chain combines TRBV18 with TRBJ2-7; D perhaps matches TRBD2 (5 bases). Per germline, CDR1 KGHSH and CDR2 LQKENI. Trimming stripped 3 bases from V and 4 bases from J, with 13 bases between. CDR3 length equals 14 residues. CDR3 in DNA: TGTGCCAGCTCACCTGCCGGGAACTGGTACGAGCAGTACTTC. Protein: CASSPAGNWYEQYF.

This chain uses TRBV6-6 with TRBJ1-2, with TRBD1 matching over 9 bases. The CDR3 is 13 amino acids. Germline-derived CDR1 and CDR2 are MNHNY and SVGAGI (reference sequence). In nucleotides, the CDR3 is TGTGCGGGATCTAGACAGGGGGAATTGGGCTACACCTTC. This translates into CAGSRQGELGYTF.

The CDR3 DNA follows: TGTGCCAGCAGCCCCGATCCGAGGCCAGATACGCAGTATTTT. Protein: CASSPDPRPDTQYF. The chain has TRBV7-3 and TRBJ2-3; D unclear. Germline lookup yields CDR1 SGHTA and CDR2 FQGTGA. V was shortened by 5 bases and J by 4 bases, with 13 bases between the two germline ends. CDR3 length: 14 residues.

The chain recombines TRBV5-1 with TRBJ1-5; D gene ambiguous. In germline, CDR1 is SGHRS, CDR2 YFSETQ. The length of the CDR3 is 15 residues. V was trimmed by 0 bases and J by 2 bases, leaving 9 bases between them. The CDR3 reads CASSLAGVRNQPQHF. The CDR3 DNA sequence: TGCGCCAGCAGCTTGGCTGGGGTACGCAATCAGCCCCAGCATTTT.

This clone appeared once. The V call is TRBV25-1, the J call TRBJ2-7, with D perhaps being TRBD1 or TRBD2 (5 bases each). Germline V gives CDR1 MGHDK, CDR2 SYGVNS. This CDR3 region has 17 residues. Trimming cost V 6 bases and J 4 bases, with 25 bases left between them. CDR3 sequence (DNA): TGTGCCAGCAGCCGGGACCGAACCGGGACCGCCGTTTACGAGCAGTACTTC. It encodes CASSRDRTGTAVYEQYF.

The chain recombines TRBV19 with TRBJ1-5, with TRBD1 matching over 7 bases. The V and J ends lost 4 bases and 0 bases, in that order; junction bases with no gene match: 9. Germline V lookup: CDR1 LNHDA, CDR2 SQIVND (reference sequence). The CDR3 extends over 17 amino acids. CDR3 nucleotides: TGTGCCAGTAGTAACGAACCCGGGACAGATAGCAATCAGCCCCAGCATTTT. Amino acids: CASSNEPGTDSNQPQHF.

This clone has a single count. The chain joins TRBV5-1 to TRBJ2-5, with 12 bases fitting TRBD2. The better agreement between TRBJ2-7 and the DNA end casts doubt on the J call. Germline V CDR1 and CDR2: SGHRS, YFSETQ. This CDR3 region has 14 residues. In DNA form, the CDR3 reads TGCGCCAGCAGCGGGGGACTAGCGGGCTACGAGCAGTACTTC. Its translation is CASSGGLAGYEQYF.

This chain uses TRBV7-7 with TRBJ2-7; D possibly corresponds to TRBD2 (6 bases). The V gene lost 5 bases and the J gene lost 3 bases, with 20 bases spanning the gap. The CDR3 extends over 16 amino acids. The germline CDR1 and CDR2 sequences are SSHAT and FNYEAQ (reference sequence). The CDR3 reads CASSPTAPSESYEQYF. The CDR3 region has the DNA TGTGCCAGCAGCCCTACCGCTCCTAGCGAGAGCTACGAGCAGTACTTC.

The J gene is TRBJ2-3, the V gene TRBV6-1; D is unclear. The CDR3 has 13 residues. Germline CDR1 and CDR2: MNHNS and SASEGT. Trimming removed 5 bases from V and 1 base from J, with 7 bases in between. CDR3 protein: CASSSYGTDTQYF. The CDR3 nucleotides read TGTGCCAGCAGTTCCTACGGCACAGATACGCAGTATTTT.

The rearrangement joins TRBV27 to TRBJ2-5, with 10 nucleotides matching TRBD2. The tail of the sequence fits TRBJ2-7 better, so the J call may be wrong. This CDR3 has 15 amino acids. The germline CDR1 and CDR2 sequences are MNHEY and SMNVEV (reference sequence). CDR3 in amino acids: CASSWASGSVYEQYF. CDR3 nucleotides: TGTGCCAGCAGTTGGGCTAGCGGGAGTGTTTACGAGCAGTACTTC.

The rearrangement uses TRBV20-1 and TRBJ2-7; D remains unclear. V was cut by 7 bases and J by 2 bases, with 9 bases left in between. Germline V gene data show CDR1 as DFQATT and CDR2 as SNEGSKA (reference sequence). The CDR3 has 11 residues. CDR3 DNA sequence: TGCAGTGTAGCTAGTACCTACGAGCAGTACTTC. Translated, it gives CSVASTYEQYF.

This chain links TRBV6-1 with TRBJ2-7; TRBD1 is a possible D gene (5 bases). The CDR3 has 15 amino acids. The V and J ends lost 3 bases and 4 bases respectively, with 16 bases between them. Germline CDR1 reads MNHNS; CDR2 reads SASEGT. The chain's CDR3 is CASSEEVQVEYEQYF. The CDR3 DNA follows: TGTGCCAGCAGTGAGGAAGTACAGGTAGAGTACGAGCAGTACTTC.